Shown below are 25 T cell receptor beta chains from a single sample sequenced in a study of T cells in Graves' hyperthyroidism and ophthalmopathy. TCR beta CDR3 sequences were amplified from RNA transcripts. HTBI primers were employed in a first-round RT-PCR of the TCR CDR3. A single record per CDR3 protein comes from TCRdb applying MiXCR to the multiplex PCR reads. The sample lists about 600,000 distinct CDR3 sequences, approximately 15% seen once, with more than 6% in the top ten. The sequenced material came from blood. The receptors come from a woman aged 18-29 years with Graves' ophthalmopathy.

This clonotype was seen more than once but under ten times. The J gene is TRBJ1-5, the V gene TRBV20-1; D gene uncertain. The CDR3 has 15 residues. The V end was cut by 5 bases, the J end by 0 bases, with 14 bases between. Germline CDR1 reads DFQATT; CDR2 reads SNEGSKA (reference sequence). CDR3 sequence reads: CSAQDGYYSNQPQHF. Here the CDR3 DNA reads TGCAGTGCTCAGGACGGCTATTATAGCAATCAGCCCCAGCATTTT.

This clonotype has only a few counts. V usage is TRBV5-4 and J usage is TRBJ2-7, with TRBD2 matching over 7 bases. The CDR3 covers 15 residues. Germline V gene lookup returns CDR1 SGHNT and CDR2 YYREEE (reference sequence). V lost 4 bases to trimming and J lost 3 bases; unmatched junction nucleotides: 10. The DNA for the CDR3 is TGTGCCAGCAGCCACTTTGGGGAGGGCCTCTACGAGCAGTACTTC. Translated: CASSHFGEGLYEQYF.

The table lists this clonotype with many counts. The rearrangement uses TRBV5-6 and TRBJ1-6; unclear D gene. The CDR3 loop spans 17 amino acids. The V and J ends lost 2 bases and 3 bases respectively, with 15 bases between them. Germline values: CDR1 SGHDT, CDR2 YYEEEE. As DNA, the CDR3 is TGTGCCAGCAGCTTACGGTTGGACGGTCTCTATAATTCACCCCTCCACTTT. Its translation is CASSLRLDGLYNSPLHF.

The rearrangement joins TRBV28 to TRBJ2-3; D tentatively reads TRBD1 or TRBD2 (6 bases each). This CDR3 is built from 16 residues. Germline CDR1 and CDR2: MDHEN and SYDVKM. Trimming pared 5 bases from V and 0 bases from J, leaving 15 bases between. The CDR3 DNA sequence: TGTGCCAGCAGTGGGGGGCTTGATCCTAGCACAGATACGCAGTATTTT. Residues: CASSGGLDPSTDTQYF.

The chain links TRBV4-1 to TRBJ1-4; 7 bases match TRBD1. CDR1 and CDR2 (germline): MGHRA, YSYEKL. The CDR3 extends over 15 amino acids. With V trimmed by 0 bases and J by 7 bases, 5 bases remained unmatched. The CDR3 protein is CASSQDDREGEKLFF. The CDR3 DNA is TGCGCCAGCAGCCAAGATGACAGGGAGGGTGAAAAACTGTTTTTT.

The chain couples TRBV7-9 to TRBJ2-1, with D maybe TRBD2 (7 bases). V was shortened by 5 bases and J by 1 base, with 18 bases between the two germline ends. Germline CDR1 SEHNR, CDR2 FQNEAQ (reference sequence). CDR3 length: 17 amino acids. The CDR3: CASSLGGAGSSYNEQFF. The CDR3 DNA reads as TGTGCCAGCAGCCTGGGGGGGGCCGGGTCTTCCTACAATGAGCAGTTCTTC.

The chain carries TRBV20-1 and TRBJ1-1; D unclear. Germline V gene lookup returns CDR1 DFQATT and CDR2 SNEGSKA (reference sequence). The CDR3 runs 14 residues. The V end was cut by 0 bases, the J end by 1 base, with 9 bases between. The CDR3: CSARDLDKNTEAFF. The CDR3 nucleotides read TGCAGTGCTAGAGATTTAGATAAGAACACTGAAGCTTTCTTT.

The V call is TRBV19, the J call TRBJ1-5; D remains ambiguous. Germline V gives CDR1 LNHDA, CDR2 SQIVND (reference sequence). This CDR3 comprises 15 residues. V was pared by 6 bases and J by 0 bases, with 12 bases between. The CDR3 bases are TGTGCCAGTAGAAGGGATGGCGGTAGCAATCAGCCCCAGCATTTT. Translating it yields CASRRDGGSNQPQHF.

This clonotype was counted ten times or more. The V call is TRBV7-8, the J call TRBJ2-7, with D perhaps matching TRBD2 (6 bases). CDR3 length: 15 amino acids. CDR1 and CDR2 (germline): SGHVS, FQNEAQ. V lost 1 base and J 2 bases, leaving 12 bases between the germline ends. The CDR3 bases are TGTGCCAGCAGCTTAGAGTTAGCGGTAACCTACGAGCAGTACTTC. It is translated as CASSLELAVTYEQYF.

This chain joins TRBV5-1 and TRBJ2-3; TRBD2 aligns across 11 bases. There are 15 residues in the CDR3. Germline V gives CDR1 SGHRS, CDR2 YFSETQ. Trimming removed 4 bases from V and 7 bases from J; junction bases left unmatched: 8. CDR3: CASSPTSGSGHTQYF. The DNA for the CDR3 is TGCGCCAGCAGCCCTACTAGCGGGAGTGGACATACGCAGTATTTT.

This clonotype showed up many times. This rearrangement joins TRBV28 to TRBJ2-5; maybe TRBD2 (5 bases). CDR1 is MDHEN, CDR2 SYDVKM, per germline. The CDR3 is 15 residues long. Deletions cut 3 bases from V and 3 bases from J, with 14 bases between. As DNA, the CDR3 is TGTGCCAGCAGTTTTGGAGGCTCGGAGGAAGAGACCCAGTACTTC. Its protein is CASSFGGSEEETQYF.

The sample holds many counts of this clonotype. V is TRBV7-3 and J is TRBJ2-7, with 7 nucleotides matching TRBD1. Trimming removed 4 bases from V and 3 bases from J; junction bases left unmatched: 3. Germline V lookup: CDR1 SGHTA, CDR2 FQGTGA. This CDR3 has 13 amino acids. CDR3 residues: CASSSAGGYEQYF. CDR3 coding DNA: TGTGCCAGCAGCTCGGCAGGGGGCTACGAGCAGTACTTC.

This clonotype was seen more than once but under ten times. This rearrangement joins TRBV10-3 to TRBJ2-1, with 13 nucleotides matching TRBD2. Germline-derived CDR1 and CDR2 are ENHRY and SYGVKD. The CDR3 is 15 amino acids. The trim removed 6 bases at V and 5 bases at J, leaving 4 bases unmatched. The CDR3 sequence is CAISQLAGGHNEQFF. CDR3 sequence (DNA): TGTGCCATCAGCCAACTAGCGGGAGGGCACAATGAGCAGTTCTTC.

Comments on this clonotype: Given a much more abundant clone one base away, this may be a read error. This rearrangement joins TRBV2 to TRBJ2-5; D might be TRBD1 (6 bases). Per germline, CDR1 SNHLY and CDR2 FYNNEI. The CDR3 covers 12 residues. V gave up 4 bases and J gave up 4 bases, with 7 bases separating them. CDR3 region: CASSVDRETQYF. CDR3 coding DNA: TGTGCCAGCAGTGTGGACAGAGAGACCCAGTACTTC.

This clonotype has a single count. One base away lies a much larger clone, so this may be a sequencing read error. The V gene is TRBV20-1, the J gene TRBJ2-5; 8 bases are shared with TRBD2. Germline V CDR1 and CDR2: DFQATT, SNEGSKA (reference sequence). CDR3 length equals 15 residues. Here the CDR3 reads CNARDLPSGLGTQYF. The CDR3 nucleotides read TGCAATGCTAGAGATTTGCCTAGCGGGCTAGGGACCCAGTACTTC.

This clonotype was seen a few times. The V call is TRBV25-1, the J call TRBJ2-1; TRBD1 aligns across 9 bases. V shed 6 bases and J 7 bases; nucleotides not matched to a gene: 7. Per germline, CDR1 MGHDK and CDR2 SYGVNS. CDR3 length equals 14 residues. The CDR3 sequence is CASSKTGGFNEQFF. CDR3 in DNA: TGTGCCAGCAGCAAGACAGGGGGGTTTAATGAGCAGTTCTTC.

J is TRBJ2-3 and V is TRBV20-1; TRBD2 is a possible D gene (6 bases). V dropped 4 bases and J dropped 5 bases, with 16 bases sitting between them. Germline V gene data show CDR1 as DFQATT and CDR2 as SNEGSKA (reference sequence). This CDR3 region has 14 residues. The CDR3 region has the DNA TGCAGTGCTATTAAAACGGGAGTGGAAGATACGCAGTATTTT. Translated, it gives CSAIKTGVEDTQYF.

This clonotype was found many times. The CDR3 sequence is CAWSGQGNTEAFF. CDR3 bases: TGTGCCTGGAGTGGACAGGGGAACACTGAAGCTTTCTTT. The rearrangement links TRBV30 to TRBJ1-1; 7 nucleotides align to TRBD1. Trimming removed 1 base from V and 1 base from J; junction bases left unmatched: 0. Germline lookup yields CDR1 GTSNPN and CDR2 SVGIG (reference sequence). The CDR3 has 13 amino acids.

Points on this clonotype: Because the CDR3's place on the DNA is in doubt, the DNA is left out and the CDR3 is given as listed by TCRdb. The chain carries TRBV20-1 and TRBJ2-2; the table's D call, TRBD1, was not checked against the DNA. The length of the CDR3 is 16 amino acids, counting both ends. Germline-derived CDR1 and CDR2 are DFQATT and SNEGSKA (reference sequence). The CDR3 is CSARKRGVGYRGAVFF.

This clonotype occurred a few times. The CDR3 bases are TGTGCCAGCAGCATAGACACCTTCTCCTATAATTCACCCCTCCACTTT. Amino acid sequence: CASSIDTFSYNSPLHF. The chain carries TRBV5-5 and TRBJ1-6; D is undetermined. V was trimmed by 4 bases and J by 0 bases, leaving 11 bases between them. Germline CDR1 reads SGHKS; CDR2 reads YYEKEE (reference sequence). The CDR3 extends over 16 amino acids.

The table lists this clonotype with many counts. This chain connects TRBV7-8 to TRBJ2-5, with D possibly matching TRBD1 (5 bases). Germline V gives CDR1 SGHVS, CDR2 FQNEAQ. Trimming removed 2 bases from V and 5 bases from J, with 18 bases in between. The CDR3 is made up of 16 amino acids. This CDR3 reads CASSLMGRGSEETQYF. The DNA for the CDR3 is TGTGCCAGCAGCTTAATGGGTAGGGGATCAGAGGAGACCCAGTACTTC.

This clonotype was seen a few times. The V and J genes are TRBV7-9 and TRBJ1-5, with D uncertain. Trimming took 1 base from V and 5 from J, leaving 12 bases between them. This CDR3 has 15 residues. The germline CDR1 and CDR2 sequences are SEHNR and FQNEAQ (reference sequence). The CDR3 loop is CASSLGGGSDQPQHF. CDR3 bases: TGTGCCAGCAGCTTAGGAGGAGGGAGTGATCAGCCCCAGCATTTT.

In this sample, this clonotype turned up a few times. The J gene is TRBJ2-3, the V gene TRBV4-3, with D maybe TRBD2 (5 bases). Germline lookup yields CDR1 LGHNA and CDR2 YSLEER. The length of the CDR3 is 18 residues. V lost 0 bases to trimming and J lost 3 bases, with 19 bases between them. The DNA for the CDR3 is TGCGCCAGCAGCCAAGAGCAGGACTTCCCGCGCGTAACAGATACGCAGTATTTT. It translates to CASSQEQDFPRVTDTQYF.

The CDR3: CASSILDGPYGYTF. As DNA, the CDR3 is TGTGCCAGTAGTATCTTGGACGGGCCCTATGGCTACACCTTC. V gene TRBV19 combines with J gene TRBJ1-2; D is ambiguous. The V gene lost 3 bases and the J gene lost 4 bases, with 12 bases spanning the gap. The germline V gene has CDR1 LNHDA and CDR2 SQIVND (reference sequence). CDR3 length: 14 residues.

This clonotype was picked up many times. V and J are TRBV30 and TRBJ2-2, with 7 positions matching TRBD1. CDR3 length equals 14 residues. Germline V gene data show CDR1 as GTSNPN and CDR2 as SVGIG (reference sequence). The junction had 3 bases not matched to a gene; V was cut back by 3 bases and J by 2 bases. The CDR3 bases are TGTGCCTGGAGGACAGGGCCTAACACCGGGGAGCTGTTTTTT. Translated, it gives CAWRTGPNTGELFF.